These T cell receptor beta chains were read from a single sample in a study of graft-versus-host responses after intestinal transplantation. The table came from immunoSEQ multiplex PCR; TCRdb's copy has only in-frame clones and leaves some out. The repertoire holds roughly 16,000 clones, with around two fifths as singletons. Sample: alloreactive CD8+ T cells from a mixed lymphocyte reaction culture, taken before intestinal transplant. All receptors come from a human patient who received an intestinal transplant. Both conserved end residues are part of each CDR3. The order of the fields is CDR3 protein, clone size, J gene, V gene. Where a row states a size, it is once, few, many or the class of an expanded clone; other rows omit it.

CAWYMGTSGRAGEQFF . TRBJ2-1 TRBV30
CASSMGHRGADTQYF . TRBJ2-3 TRBV5-1
CASSLFGGETDTQYF . TRBJ2-3 TRBV27
CASSAGFNGNTIYF medium-sized TRBJ1-3 TRBV18
CASSVSGLGDTEAFF few TRBJ1-1 TRBV9
CASSYTGYNEQFF few TRBJ2-1 TRBV6-6
CASSSRPGTEKRRYEQFF . TRBJ2-1 TRBV7-3
CASRPGQSGTYEQYF . TRBJ2-7 TRBV6-1
CASSFKFKKGWWSSGANVLTF . TRBJ2-6 TRBV5-1
CASSYGGRVKAFF . TRBJ1-1 TRBV6-9
CASSFNSNEQFF . TRBJ2-1 TRBV27
CASSQEAGNPYEQYF few TRBJ2-7 TRBV4-1
CASSLGFGSRVRFF few TRBJ2-1 TRBV7-2
CASSLVPRLSGRRNEQFF . TRBJ2-1 TRBV7-9
CASSYRGPYNEQFF medium-sized TRBJ2-1 TRBV7-9
CASSVDQRGDTQYF few TRBJ2-3 TRBV9
CASSLKVSSGSYEQYF . TRBJ2-7 TRBV11-2
CASSLVYFSASSYNEQFF . TRBJ2-1 TRBV7-6
CASRLTRPTSYSGANVLTF few TRBJ2-6 TRBV7-8
CSVEALGGADYEQYF . TRBJ2-7 TRBV29-1
CASGALRGLETQYF . TRBJ2-5 TRBV25-1
CASSLNSYEQYF . TRBJ2-7 TRBV27
CASRDPGQGETNEKLFF . TRBJ1-4 TRBV27
CSAVPGYTF . TRBJ1-2 TRBV20-1
CASSVRVWASGTNTGELFF few TRBJ2-2 TRBV9
CASSIRSGTMDEQYF few TRBJ2-7 TRBV27
CASSASGLADNEQFF few TRBJ2-1 TRBV9
CASSFGYTANQETQYF . TRBJ2-5 TRBV11-2
CASSWSGDTEAFF . TRBJ1-1 TRBV6-1
CASSLAMSGIGDTQYF . TRBJ2-3 TRBV5-6
CASSLDPGDNEQFF once TRBJ2-1 TRBV7-8
CASSQERGTPNNEQFF few TRBJ2-1 TRBV7-9
CASSLRSSYNSPLHF . TRBJ1-6 TRBV27
CASTMFASYNEQFF . TRBJ2-1 TRBV6-5
CASSDSGQPYEQYF . TRBJ2-7 TRBV7-9
CASSLGRLLGPKYYNEQFF . TRBJ2-1 TRBV11-2
CASSLWQGEGDEQYF few TRBJ2-7 TRBV5-3
CASSGLGEQFF medium-sized TRBJ2-1 TRBV5-4
CASSPGLAGGTYEQYF few TRBJ2-7 TRBV5-4
CASSFGDQPQHF . TRBJ1-5 TRBV7-2
CASSQPPSYEQYF . TRBJ2-7 TRBV6-5
CASSQVPTEAFF . TRBJ1-1 TRBV4-1
CASSSLGAGYGYTF few TRBJ1-2 TRBV6-6
CASSLGEGVGKANYGYTF . TRBJ1-2 TRBV13
CASSLGTNNSPLHF . TRBJ1-6 TRBV7-3
CASSLGTGNQPQHF few TRBJ1-5 TRBV4-1
CATSREYRGRGAGQYF . TRBJ2-7 TRBV15
CASRRGGGDGYTF once TRBJ1-2 TRBV9
CASSFGGYSYEQYF . TRBJ2-7 TRBV27
CASSGERVSPYTFDNSPLHF . TRBJ1-6 TRBV19
CASSWTYEQYF . TRBJ2-7 TRBV7-9
CASSSVQGYEQYF . TRBJ2-7 TRBV5-1